These T cell receptor beta chains were read from a single sample in a study of blood T cell repertoires in COVID-19. Measured with immunoSEQ multiplex PCR; TCRdb has only the in-frame clones, and not every one. The table records 100,000 to 150,000 clones, approximately 88% of them present only once. The specimen sequenced was peripheral blood. The source of these receptors is a woman between 25 and 40 years old who had recovered from COVID-19. Both conserved end residues are part of each CDR3. Each record gives: J gene, V gene, D gene, clone size, CDR3 protein, CDR3 DNA. A D gene is named only where the DNA matches it firmly. Clone size is shown for a subset of rows, as once, few, many or a class of expanded clone.

>TRBJ2-5|TRBV29-1|TRBD1|.
CSVRGQQETQYF
TGCAGCGTGAGGGGACAGCAAGAGACCCAGTACTTC
>TRBJ1-5|TRBV20-1|TRBD1|.
CSARQGPSQHF
TGCAGTGCCCGACAGGGGCCGTCCCAGCATTTT
>TRBJ2-7|TRBV6-5|TRBD2|.
CASSRGGLYEQYF
TGTGCCAGCAGTCGGGGGGGCCTATACGAGCAGTACTTC
>TRBJ1-2|TRBV12-3/TRBV12-4|.|once
CASNKQREGYTF
TGTGCCAGCAATAAACAACGGGAGGGCTACACCTTC
>TRBJ1-6|TRBV6-1|.|many
CASSEARSRGNSPLHF
TGTGCCAGCAGTGAAGCGCGTAGCAGGGGAAATTCACCCCTCCACTTT
>TRBJ2-2|TRBV5-1|.|.
CASSNGQTGNTGELFF
TGCGCCAGCAGTAACGGTCAGACAGGGAACACCGGGGAGCTGTTTTTT
>TRBJ2-4|TRBV3-1/TRBV3-2|.|once
CASSPGGAKNIQYF
TGTGCCAGCAGCCCTGGAGGAGCCAAAAACATTCAGTACTTC
>TRBJ2-5|TRBV5-4|.|.
CASRVRTGSYQETQYF
TGTGCCAGCAGGGTCAGAACCGGGAGTTACCAAGAGACCCAGTACTTC
>TRBJ1-1|TRBV5-6|.|.
CASSLRGTEAFF
TGTGCCAGCAGCTTGCGAGGTACTGAAGCTTTCTTT
>TRBJ1-1|TRBV30|.|medium-sized
CAWSPGKLGTEAFF
TGTGCCTGGAGTCCCGGGAAATTGGGCACTGAAGCTTTCTTT
>TRBJ1-1|TRBV29-1|.|.
CSVRGAGSTEAFF
TGCAGCGTTCGTGGGGCAGGGTCCACTGAAGCTTTCTTT
>TRBJ2-1|TRBV3-1/TRBV3-2|.|.
CASSPLSGTSYNEQFF
TGTGCCAGCAGCCCTTTGTCGGGAACGTCCTACAATGAGCAGTTCTTC
>TRBJ1-2|TRBV30|.|.
CAWTGDNYGYTF
TGTGCCTGGACAGGTGACAACTATGGCTACACCTTC
>TRBJ2-2|TRBV5-1|.|.
CASRGSSAHTGELFF
TGCGCCAGCCGAGGGTCCAGCGCGCACACCGGGGAGCTGTTTTTT
>TRBJ1-1|TRBV30|.|.
CAWSEGQRMNTEAFF
TGTGCCTGGAGTGAAGGACAGAGAATGAACACTGAAGCTTTCTTT
>TRBJ1-1|TRBV13|TRBD1|.
CASSLDRGNTEAFF
TGTGCCAGCAGCTTAGACAGGGGGAACACTGAAGCTTTCTTT
>TRBJ2-1|TRBV30|TRBD1|many
CAWSDTGGKIF
TGTGCCTGGAGTGACACAGGGGGCAAGATCTTC
>TRBJ1-5|TRBV6-4|.|.
CASSEEAYQPQHF
TGTGCCAGCAGTGAAGAAGCCTATCAGCCCCAGCATTTT
>TRBJ2-5|TRBV6-5|TRBD2|.
CASRTGLAGQETQYF
TGTGCCAGCAGGACCGGACTAGCGGGGCAAGAGACCCAGTACTTC
>TRBJ2-1|TRBV7-8|TRBD2|once
CASSLDTSGYNEQFF
TGTGCCAGCAGCCTGGATACTAGCGGCTACAATGAGCAGTTCTTC
>TRBJ1-2|TRBV27|.|.
CASSLSFRTPSPGYTF
TGTGCCAGCAGTTTATCTTTCCGGACTCCCTCTCCTGGCTACACCTTC
>TRBJ1-1|TRBV7-2|TRBD1|once
CASSLIGQGARNTEAFF
TGTGCCAGCAGCCTCATCGGACAGGGGGCTCGGAACACTGAAGCTTTCTTT
>TRBJ1-1|TRBV5-1|TRBD1|once
CASSQDRVGMNTEAFF
TGCGCCAGCAGCCAAGACAGGGTTGGAATGAACACTGAAGCTTTCTTT
>TRBJ1-5|TRBV4-1|.|.
CASSQQGSLSNQPQHF
TGCGCCAGCAGCCAGCAGGGTTCGCTTAGCAATCAGCCCCAGCATTTT
>TRBJ1-1|TRBV21-1|.|.
CATPKGTATCAFF
TGTGCCACCCCCAAAGGGACAGCTACTTGCGCTTTCTTT
>TRBJ2-1|TRBV7-3|TRBD1|.
CASSPGTVNEQFF
TGTGCCAGCAGCCCGGGGACAGTCAATGAGCAGTTCTTC
>TRBJ2-1|TRBV6-5|TRBD1|.
CASRRQGAGNEQFF
TGTGCCAGCAGGCGACAGGGGGCGGGAAATGAGCAGTTCTTC
>TRBJ2-3|TRBV10-1|.|.
CASSESSTDTQYF
TGCGCCAGCAGTGAGAGCAGCACAGATACGCAGTATTTT
>TRBJ1-4|TRBV7-2|TRBD1|once
CASSLSTGTALNEKLFF
TGTGCCAGCAGCTTATCTACCGGGACAGCCTTAAATGAAAAACTGTTTTTT
>TRBJ1-5|TRBV4-1|.|.
CASSQVSGAFQPQHF
TGCGCCAGCAGCCAAGTCAGTGGAGCGTTTCAGCCCCAGCATTTT
>TRBJ1-3|TRBV5-6|.|.
CASSLRSSGNTIYF
TGTGCCAGCAGCTTGAGGAGCTCTGGAAACACCATATATTTT
>TRBJ2-3|TRBV3-1/TRBV3-2|.|few
CASSQEGQAPTDTQYF
TGTGCCAGCAGCCAAGAAGGCCAGGCCCCCACAGATACGCAGTATTTT
>TRBJ2-1|TRBV27|.|few
CASRTGTFNEQFF
TGTGCCAGCAGGACCGGGACTTTCAATGAGCAGTTCTTC
>TRBJ2-5|TRBV4-2|.|.
CASSQDRAGRNQETQYF
TGTGCCAGCAGCCAAGATAGGGCGGGGCGGAATCAAGAGACCCAGTACTTC
>TRBJ1-1|TRBV29-1|.|.
CSVPRAGEAFF
TGCAGCGTTCCCAGGGCCGGTGAAGCTTTCTTT
>TRBJ1-1|TRBV6-5|.|.
CASSYSRYQSNTEAFF
TGTGCCAGCAGTTACTCGAGGTACCAGTCGAACACTGAAGCTTTCTTT
>TRBJ1-3|TRBV28|.|.
CASSFQGSTGNTIYF
TGTGCCAGCAGTTTTCAGGGGTCCACTGGAAACACCATATATTTT
>TRBJ1-4|TRBV6-5|.|.
CASSYQFNEKLFF
TGTGCCAGCAGTTACCAATTTAATGAAAAACTGTTTTTT
>TRBJ1-1|TRBV12-5|.|few
CASGPRGDTEAFF
TGTGCTAGTGGTCCCAGGGGTGACACTGAAGCTTTCTTT
>TRBJ2-1|TRBV6-5|.|.
CASGGWGYNEQFF
TGTGCCAGCGGGGGCTGGGGATACAATGAGCAGTTCTTC
>TRBJ2-7|TRBV18|TRBD2|.
CASSPGTSGLYTYEQYF
TGTGCCAGCTCACCAGGCACTAGCGGGCTATATACCTACGAGCAGTACTTC
>TRBJ1-6|TRBV25-1|.|.
CASLGHYNSPLHF
TGTGCCAGCCTGGGACACTATAATTCACCCCTCCACTTT
>TRBJ1-1|TRBV18|.|.
CASSPESYTEAFF
TGTGCCAGCTCACCAGAGAGTTACACTGAAGCTTTCTTT
>TRBJ1-3|TRBV5-6|.|.
CASSTQGNTIYF
TGTGCCAGCAGTACGCAGGGAAACACCATATATTTT
>TRBJ2-5|TRBV5-1|TRBD2|.
CASSPRSGSGAQETQYF
TGCGCCAGCAGCCCAAGGTCGGGTAGCGGGGCTCAAGAGACCCAGTACTTC
>TRBJ2-5|TRBV7-9|TRBD1|.
CASSLEGGTGAETQYF
TGTGCCAGCAGCTTGGAGGGCGGGACAGGGGCCGAGACCCAGTACTTC
>TRBJ2-1|TRBV4-1|TRBD2|.
CASSQDAGTSGGPYNEQFF
TGCGCCAGCAGCCAAGATGCCGGGACTAGCGGGGGACCATACAATGAGCAGTTCTTC
>TRBJ2-5|TRBV5-6|TRBD2|once
CASSLEEGWTSEYF
TGTGCCAGCAGCTTGGAGGAGGGTTGGACTAGTGAGTACTTC